Sequencing of this T cell receptor beta chain was carried out in a study of tumor-infiltrating lymphocytes in oesophageal squamous cell carcinoma. This clonotype was detected a few times. TCRdb independently ran MiXCR on the PCR reads; one entry per CDR3 protein. This sample has some 10,000 distinct CDR3 sequences, with around 51% found just once. CDR1 and CDR2 from the germline V gene are KGHDR and SFDVKD. The junction had 3 bases not matched to a gene; V was cut back by 5 bases and J by 6 bases. This CDR3 comprises 14 residues. What was sequenced was esophageal tumor tissue. The receptor's source is a male donor with esophageal squamous cell carcinoma. J is TRBJ1-6 and V is TRBV24-1; 7 bases align to TRBD1. CDR3 sequence (DNA): TGTGCCACCAGTGCTGACAGGGTTAATTCACCCCTCCACTTT. Translating it yields CATSADRVNSPLHF.